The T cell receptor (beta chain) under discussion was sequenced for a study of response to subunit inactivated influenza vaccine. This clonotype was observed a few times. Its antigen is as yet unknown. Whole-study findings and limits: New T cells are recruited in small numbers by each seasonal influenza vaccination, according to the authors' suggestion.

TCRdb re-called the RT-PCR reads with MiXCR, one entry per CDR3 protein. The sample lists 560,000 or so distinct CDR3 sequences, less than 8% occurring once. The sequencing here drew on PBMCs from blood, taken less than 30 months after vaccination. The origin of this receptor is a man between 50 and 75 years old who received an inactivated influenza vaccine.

The CDR3 is CASSLDVYGSYNSPLHF. For the CDR3, the DNA is TGTGCCAGCAGCTTGGACGTGTATGGATCCTATAATTCACCCCTCCACTTT. The chain is built from TRBV5-4 and TRBJ1-6; no firm D call. Looked up from germline, CDR1 is SGHNT and CDR2 is YYREEE (reference sequence). V was clipped by 0 bases and J by 1 base, with 11 bases between them. This CDR3 has 17 residues.